This T cell receptor (beta chain) was sequenced in a study of siplizumab effects on memory and regulatory T cells. Study-wide results and caveats: Naive T cells seemed more diverse than memory cells; they also seemed major alloresponse contributors. Proliferating CD4+ or CD8+ clones, roughly 75-95% of them, lacked an assignable naive or memory phenotype.

Regarding this clone: Its specificity is not known.

Libraries were prepared by immunoSEQ multiplex PCR; TCRdb keeps only in-frame clonotypes and omits some of them. The data hold tens of thousands of clones, with roughly 96% observed a single time. This CDR3 is built from 14 residues. Looked up from germline, CDR1 is SGDLS and CDR2 is YYNGEE. The V gene end was trimmed by 0 bases and the J gene end by 14 bases; junction bases not matched to a gene: 7. The clonotype comes from a human donor in good health. Sequences were obtained from naive CD4+ T cells sorted from blood. The rearrangement uses TRBV9 and TRBJ1-6; 8 bases align to TRBD1. DNA of the CDR3: TGTGCCAGCAGCGTAGCAGGGGGCCCGTTGGCCCTCCACTTT. Its translation is CASSVAGGPLALHF.